These 23 T cell receptor beta chains share one sample of origin, sequenced in a study of cytomegalovirus exposure and HLA in healthy donors. Amplification used 60 Vbeta primers and 13 Jbeta primers. Profiling relied on immunoSEQ multiplex PCR, and the TCRdb table lists in-frame clones only, not all of them. The sample has about 140,000 clones; about 80% are singletons. The sample taken for sequencing was PBMCs. Receptor source: a woman aged 60 to 75 in good health and CMV-seropositive.

The CDR3 DNA follows: TGTGCCAGCAGTTACTCAGAGGGTTTGTACGAGCAGTACTTC. This codes for CASSYSEGLYEQYF. The V gene is TRBV6-5, the J gene TRBJ2-7; possible D gene TRBD2, 5 bases. This CDR3 contains 14 residues. V was shortened by 0 bases and J by 4 bases, with 10 bases between the two germline ends. Germline lookup yields CDR1 MNHEY and CDR2 SVGAGI.

The genes are TRBV5-4 and TRBJ2-3; D may be TRBD2 (6 bases). This CDR3 has 12 amino acids. V lost 6 bases, J lost 3 bases, and 8 bases lay in between. Germline V CDR1 and CDR2: SGHNT, YYREEE (reference sequence). The CDR3 here is CASIGSTDTQYF. The CDR3 DNA is TGTGCCAGCATCGGGAGTACAGATACGCAGTATTTT.

V is TRBV5-4 and J is TRBJ1-1, with D hard to call. This CDR3 has 14 amino acids. Germline V gene sequence: CDR1 SGHNT, CDR2 YYREEE (reference sequence). V lost 4 bases and J 3 bases, leaving 13 bases between the germline ends. In DNA form, the CDR3 reads TGTGCCAGCAGCCGCGGGATCCTGGACACTGAAGCTTTCTTT. This codes for CASSRGILDTEAFF.

The chain uses TRBV6-5 and TRBJ2-3; the D is unclear. V was trimmed by 5 bases and J by 2 bases, leaving 14 bases between them. The CDR3 runs 15 residues. Germline values: CDR1 MNHEY, CDR2 SVGAGI. CDR3 DNA sequence: TGTGCCAGCAGTACCCTACCAGGCCACACAGATACGCAGTATTTT. Translating gives CASSTLPGHTDTQYF.

This clone came up a few times. The chain links TRBV9 to TRBJ2-7, with 7 nucleotides matching TRBD1. CDR3 length equals 15 residues. CDR1 is SGDLS, CDR2 YYNGEE, per germline. Trimming took 3 bases from V and 7 from J; bases not matched to a gene: 13. CDR3 DNA: TGTGCCAGCAGCGCCTCCGGGACAGAACTACGAGAGCAGTACTTC. It yields the protein CASSASGTELREQYF.

This sequence joins TRBV11-3 and TRBJ2-3; 9 bases line up with TRBD2. V was pared by 5 bases and J by 2 bases, with 5 bases of the junction left unmatched. CDR3 length: 15 amino acids. Germline CDR1 reads SGHNT; CDR2 reads YENEEA. The CDR3 nucleotides read TGTGCCAGCAGCCGTAGCGGGAGACCCACAGATACGCAGTATTTT. It codes for CASSRSGRPTDTQYF.

The genes are TRBV19 and TRBJ2-1; 9 bases map to TRBD1. The CDR3 is made up of 13 amino acids. Germline V lookup: CDR1 LNHDA, CDR2 SQIVND (reference sequence). After removal of 7 bases from V and 6 bases from J, the junction contained 4 bases not matched to a gene. CDR3 residues: CASTEDRGNEQFF. For the CDR3, the DNA is TGTGCCAGTACCGAGGACAGGGGCAATGAGCAGTTCTTC. Supplemented by reference TRBV19 and TRBJ2-1, the full variable domain reads DGGITQSPKYLFRKEGQNVTLSCEQNLNHDAMYWYRQDPGQGLRLIYYSQIVNDFQKGDIAEGYSVSREKKESFPLTVTSAQKNPTAFYLCASTEDRGNEQFFGPGTRLTVL.

The chain carries TRBV28 and TRBJ1-2, with TRBD1 matching 10 bases. The CDR3 has 14 amino acids. CDR1 and CDR2 from the germline V gene are MDHEN and SYDVKM. V gave up 6 bases and J gave up 5 bases; unmatched junction bases: 6. CDR3 sequence reads: CASRLGDRGYGYTF. CDR3 coding DNA: TGTGCCAGCAGGTTAGGGGACAGGGGATATGGCTACACCTTC.

In this sample, this clone turned up once. The chain combines TRBV11-2 with TRBJ2-1; weak D call: TRBD2 (5 bases). CDR1 is SGHAT and CDR2 is FQNNGV in the germline V gene. CDR3 size: 18 residues. Trimming stripped 0 bases from V and 6 bases from J, with 21 bases between. This CDR3 reads CASSLDGLGDFPLNEQFF. CDR3 in DNA: TGTGCCAGCAGCTTAGATGGCTTGGGAGACTTCCCGCTCAATGAGCAGTTCTTC.

Concerning this clone: The germline gene is not matched at one end of the junction; a read error may be the cause. The V gene is TRBV28, the J gene TRBJ2-3; tentatively, D is TRBD2 (5 bases). CDR3 length: 16 residues. The germline gives CDR1 MDHEN, CDR2 SYDVKM. CDR3 bases: TGTGCCGGCAGAGATACTCTAGCTACGGACTCAGATACGCAGTATTTT. Protein product: CAGRDTLATDSDTQYF.

This CDR3 reads CASSLVRTSYNEQFF. For the CDR3, the DNA is TGTGCCAGCAGCTTAGTTCGGACTAGTTACAATGAGCAGTTCTTC. The V and J genes are TRBV7-2 and TRBJ2-1; 7 positions agree with TRBD2. There are 15 residues in the CDR3. V trimming: 1 base; J trimming: 4 bases; junction bases outside the gene matches: 4. Germline V gene data show CDR1 as SGHTA and CDR2 as FQGNSA.

The J gene is TRBJ2-3, the V gene TRBV4-3; no clear D. This CDR3 has 13 amino acids. Between the trimmed V and J ends, which lost 6 bases and 5 bases, there was a span of 12 bases. Germline V lookup: CDR1 LGHNA, CDR2 YSLEER. The CDR3 nucleotides are TGCGCCAGCAGTCCCTTCTTGAGAGATACGCAGTATTTT. It specifies CASSPFLRDTQYF.

The chain is built from TRBV5-1 and TRBJ1-4; no clear D gene. The CDR3 spans 13 residues. V was clipped by 4 bases and J by 7 bases, with 11 bases between them. Germline V CDR1 and CDR2: SGHRS, YFSETQ. The CDR3 region has the DNA TGCGCCAGCAGCCAAAACGAGCGTGAAAAACTGTTTTTT. This encodes CASSQNEREKLFF.

The J gene is TRBJ2-1, the V gene TRBV18, with TRBD2 matching over 7 bases. CDR3 length equals 15 residues. Germline lookup yields CDR1 KGHSH and CDR2 LQKENI. The junction had 8 bases not matched to a gene; V was cut back by 0 bases and J by 9 bases. The CDR3 sequence is CASSPPSGRPGEQFF. The CDR3 DNA reads as TGTGCCAGCTCACCACCGTCCGGGAGGCCGGGTGAGCAGTTCTTC.

The V gene is TRBV7-2, the J gene TRBJ2-5, with TRBD2 identical over 8 bases. From germline, CDR1 is SGHTA and CDR2 FQGNSA. This CDR3 comprises 17 residues. V lost 5 bases to trimming and J lost 2 bases; unmatched junction nucleotides: 13. CDR3: CASSAELGTSEQETQYF. The CDR3 DNA sequence: TGTGCCAGCAGCGCCGAACTAGGGACTAGTGAGCAAGAGACCCAGTACTTC. Together with reference TRBV7-2 and TRBJ2-5, the CDR3 gives the full variable domain: GAGVSQSPSNKVTEKGKDVELRCDPISGHTALYWYRQSLGQGLEFLIYFQGNSAPDKSGLPSDRFSAERTGGSVSTLTIQRTQQEDSAVYLCASSAELGTSEQETQYFGPGTRLLVL.

The chain has TRBV2 and TRBJ2-3; D possibly corresponds to TRBD2 (6 bases). CDR3 length: 15 amino acids. V lost 8 bases and J lost 0, with 15 bases in between. Germline CDR1 is SNHLY and CDR2 is FYNNEI. The CDR3, as DNA: TGTGCCAGCTCTACGGACTACTCTAGCACAGATACGCAGTATTTT. The encoded protein is CASSTDYSSTDTQYF. The variable domain in full, with the rest retrieved from reference TRBV2 and TRBJ2-3, is EPEVTQTPSHQVTQMGQEVILRCVPISNHLYFYWYRQILGQKVEFLVSFYNNEISEKSEIFDDQFSVERPDGSNFTLKIRSTKLEDSAMYFCASSTDYSSTDTQYFGPGTRLTVL.

The chain carries TRBV28 and TRBJ2-5; tentative D call: TRBD1 (6 bases). V was pared by 4 bases and J by 3 bases, with 12 bases between. The CDR3 sequence is 14 residues long. Germline V gene lookup returns CDR1 MDHEN and CDR2 SYDVKM. CDR3 residues: CASSSIGGEETQYF. The CDR3 DNA reads as TGTGCCAGCAGTTCGATAGGGGGAGAAGAGACCCAGTACTTC.

The rearrangement uses TRBV25-1 and TRBJ1-2; 9 positions agree with TRBD1. This CDR3 has 14 residues. CDR1 and CDR2 from the germline V gene are MGHDK and SYGVNS. The V gene end was trimmed by 6 bases and the J gene end by 1 base; junction bases not matched to a gene: 3. CDR3 in DNA: TGTGCCAGCAGCCCGGGACAGGGTAACTATGGCTACACCTTC. Translating gives CASSPGQGNYGYTF.

The rearrangement links TRBV28 to TRBJ2-7; 12 bases agree with TRBD2. The junction had 10 bases not matched to a gene; V was cut back by 2 bases and J by 2 bases. This CDR3 has 18 residues. Germline CDR1 is MDHEN and CDR2 is SYDVKM. The CDR3 here is CASSLPSTSGSPAYEQYF. Here the CDR3 DNA reads TGTGCCAGCAGTTTACCTTCGACTAGCGGGAGCCCTGCCTACGAGCAGTACTTC.

The chain carries TRBV5-8 and TRBJ2-7; 7 bases are shared with TRBD1. Germline values: CDR1 SGHTS, CDR2 YDEGEE. The junction had 11 bases not matched to a gene; V was cut back by 5 bases and J by 3 bases. The CDR3 sequence is 15 residues long. The CDR3 nucleotides read TGTGCCAGCAGAAAGAGGACAGGACGAAACTACGAGCAGTACTTC. It yields the protein CASRKRTGRNYEQYF.

V is TRBV7-9 and J is TRBJ2-1; TRBD1 agrees at 9 bases. V lost 5 bases and J lost 12; bases outside the gene matches: 5. Germline-derived CDR1 and CDR2 are SEHNR and FQNEAQ (reference sequence). The length of the CDR3 is 12 residues. This CDR3 reads CASSPAGQGQFF. The CDR3 DNA is TGTGCCAGCAGCCCAGCGGGACAGGGGCAGTTCTTC. Supplemented by reference TRBV7-9 and TRBJ2-1, the full variable domain reads DTGVSQNPRHKITKRGQNVTFRCDPISEHNRLYWYRQTLGQGPEFLTYFQNEAQLEKSRLLSDRFSAERPKGSFSTLEIQRTEQGDSAMYLCASSPAGQGQFFGPGTRLTVL.

CDR3 in amino acids: CASSLWGQGAGYTF. In DNA, the CDR3 is TGTGCCAGCAGCTTGTGGGGACAGGGGGCTGGCTACACCTTC. This chain joins TRBV5-4 and TRBJ1-2; 12 positions agree with TRBD1. Germline V gene data show CDR1 as SGHNT and CDR2 as YYREEE (reference sequence). J gave up 7 bases and V 1 base, and 2 bases lay outside the gene matches. This CDR3 spans 14 amino acids. Filled out from reference TRBV5-4 and TRBJ1-2, the complete variable domain reads ETGVTQSPTHLIKTRGQQVTLRCSSQSGHNTVSWYQQALGQGPQFIFQYYREEENGRGNFPPRFSGLQFPNYSSELNVNALELDDSALYLCASSLWGQGAGYTFGSGTRLTVV.

The chain is built from TRBV14 and TRBJ1-1; D is possibly TRBD1 (5 bases). Per the germline V gene, CDR1 is SGHDN and CDR2 is FVKESK. The CDR3 contains 13 residues. V was pared by 8 bases and J by 0 bases, with 10 bases between. The CDR3 protein is CASSRGVNTEAFF. The CDR3 DNA is TGTGCCAGCTCAAGGGGCGTGAACACTGAAGCTTTCTTT.